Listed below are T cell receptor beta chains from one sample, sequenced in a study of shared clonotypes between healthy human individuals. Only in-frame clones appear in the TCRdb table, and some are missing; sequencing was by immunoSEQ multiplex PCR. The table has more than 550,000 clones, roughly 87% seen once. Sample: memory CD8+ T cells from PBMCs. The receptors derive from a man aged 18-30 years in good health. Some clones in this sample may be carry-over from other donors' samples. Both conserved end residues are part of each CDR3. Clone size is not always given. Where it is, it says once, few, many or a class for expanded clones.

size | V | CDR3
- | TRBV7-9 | CASSLAEGASTDTQYF
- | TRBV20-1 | CSLTSPYEQYF
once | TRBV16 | CASSQFQDRSSGNTIYF
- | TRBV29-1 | CSVRLGQSNYGYTF
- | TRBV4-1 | CASSPGQYYEQYF
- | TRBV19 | CASSWGSSSGNTIYF
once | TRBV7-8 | CASSLVLGVQETQYF
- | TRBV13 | CASSLEGPGSGKYNEQFF
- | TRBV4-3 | CASRVPGMTEAFF
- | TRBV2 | CASRASFGNTIYF
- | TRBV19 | CASSLGDPSYNEQFF
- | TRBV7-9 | CASSSPGTAYNEQFF
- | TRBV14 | CASSQSSGRNGQYF
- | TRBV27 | CASSDGQGISSNQPQHF
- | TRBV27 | CAGSPLCYTQYF
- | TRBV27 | CASSLTAEVRWSDTQYF
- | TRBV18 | CASSPERGSFLGANVLTF
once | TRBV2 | CASTEVGKSNQPQHF
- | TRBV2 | CASSEQGRGTDTQYF
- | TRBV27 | CASSLIALLGEQFF
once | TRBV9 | CASSVGAGQRYEQYF
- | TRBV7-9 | CASFPPSYNEQFF
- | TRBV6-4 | CASSASSGGGETQYF
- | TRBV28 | CASSFSHNLRGSLHIF
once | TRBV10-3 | CAIRTGFGSYEQYF
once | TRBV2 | CASSEVRTGGAVDGYTF
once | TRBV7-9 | CASSFGRVPYEQYF
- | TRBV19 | CASSLAGVGYEQYF
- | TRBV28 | CASSARDYYGYTF
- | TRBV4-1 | CASSHTRFGEIGSHEQFF
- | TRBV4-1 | CASSQGGPGGIQYF
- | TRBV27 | CASSLARAANEQFF
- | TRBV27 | CASSPDRDPPNTEAFF
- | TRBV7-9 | CASSLARQVGYGYTF
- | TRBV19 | CARNSENTGELFF
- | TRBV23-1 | CASSQPGQTYEQYF
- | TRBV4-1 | CASSQGGPLAGVNEQFF
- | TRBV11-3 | CASSSPRVRSYEQYF
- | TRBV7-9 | CASSPGGESYEQYF
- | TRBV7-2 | CASSLKVAGGLTDTQYF
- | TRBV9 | CASSVGAQSSYEQYF
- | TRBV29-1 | CSVEDRRGYEQYF
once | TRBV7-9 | CASSFELGGTGDTGELFF
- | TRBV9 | CASSSGDKNIQYF
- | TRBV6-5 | CASSDLGYEQYF
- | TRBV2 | CAIQAGYQETQYF
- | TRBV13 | CASTPLYNNEQFF
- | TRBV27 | CASSFLAGYNEQFF
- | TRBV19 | CASSPSWAIQETQYF
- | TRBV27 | CASRYRDMNTEAFF